The 5 T cell receptor beta chains reported below all come from one sample, sequenced in a study of cytomegalovirus exposure and HLA in healthy donors. The primer mix had 60 Vbeta and 13 Jbeta primers. Measured with immunoSEQ multiplex PCR; TCRdb has only the in-frame clones, and not every one. Seen here are about 130,000 clones, around 77% observed once, and the top ten hold under 1.5%. What was sequenced was PBMCs. These receptors were taken from a man aged 45-60 years in good health and CMV-seronegative.

The chain combines TRBV28 with TRBJ1-6, with 7 positions matching TRBD1. Trimming at V came to 6 bases and at J to 19 bases, leaving 9 bases not matched to a gene. CDR3 length: 11 amino acids. Germline CDR1 MDHEN, CDR2 SYDVKM. CDR3 in amino acids: CASSQGQPSHF. CDR3 bases: TGTGCCAGCAGCCAGGGACAGCCTTCACACTTT.

This rearrangement joins TRBV25-1 to TRBJ1-1; 7 nucleotides line up with TRBD1. This CDR3 spans 14 amino acids. CDR1 is MGHDK, CDR2 SYGVNS, per germline. With 4 bases clipped from V and 0 bases from J, the junction kept 2 bases outside the gene matches. The CDR3 reads CASSGTGLNTEAFF. The CDR3 bases are TGTGCCAGCAGTGGGACAGGACTGAACACTGAAGCTTTCTTT.

This chain connects TRBV6-6 to TRBJ2-1; 12 bases agree with TRBD2. This CDR3 region has 16 residues. V shed 4 bases and J 7 bases; nucleotides not matched to a gene: 8. CDR1 is MNHNY, CDR2 SVGAGI, per germline (reference sequence). CDR3 nucleotide sequence: TGTGCCAGCAGTTCAAGGACTAGCGGGACTATGAATGAGCAGTTCTTC. The encoded protein is CASSSRTSGTMNEQFF.

This chain uses TRBV19 with TRBJ2-7; 7 nucleotides align to TRBD1. The CDR3 has 14 amino acids. V dropped 5 bases and J dropped 6; count of bases not matched to a gene: 10. Germline V lookup: CDR1 LNHDA, CDR2 SQIVND (reference sequence). CDR3 nucleotides: TGTGCCAGTAGTGTCGGGACAGATTCGTCCGAGCAGTACTTC. Translating it yields CASSVGTDSSEQYF.

The chain uses TRBV18 and TRBJ2-1, with D unresolved. Germline CDR1 and CDR2: KGHSH and LQKENI. The CDR3 loop spans 17 amino acids. V was trimmed by 0 bases and J by 6 bases, leaving 18 bases between them. The CDR3 region has the DNA TGTGCCAGCTCACCACCGATTTTAGCTGAATCCAGCAATGAGCAGTTCTTC. Protein sequence: CASSPPILAESSNEQFF.